These 10 T cell receptor beta chains share one sample of origin, sequenced in a study of post-analysis software for immune sequencing data. The antigens of these receptors remain unknown. cDNA libraries for TCR beta contained unique molecular identifiers. TCRdb recomputed calls from the PCR reads with MiXCR, one row per CDR3 protein. This table has roughly 800,000 distinct CDR3 sequences, around 46% appearing once. Study-wide results and limits: In patients, about 5 TRBV segments were more frequent than in controls, with TRBV5-6, TRBV5-1 and TRBV20-1 among them.

The sample consisted of blood. These receptors were collected from a girl aged 5-17 years with multiple sclerosis.

This clonotype was seen a single time. A junction boundary mismatches the germline segment, possibly from a read error. V gene TRBV4-1 combines with J gene TRBJ2-3; possible D gene TRBD1, 6 bases. Germline V gene lookup returns CDR1 MGHRA and CDR2 YSYEKL. The CDR3 runs 15 residues. The CDR3 nucleotides read TGCGCCAGCAGCCAAGATCGAGGGGGAGCTTCTACGCGGTATTTT. This sequence encodes CASSQDRGGASTRYF.

This clonotype was observed a handful of times. V usage is TRBV7-9 and J usage is TRBJ2-4, with TRBD1 identical over 8 bases. With 3 bases clipped from V and 10 bases from J, the junction kept 8 bases outside the gene matches. This CDR3 is 14 amino acids long. Germline-derived CDR1 and CDR2 are SEHNR and FQNEAQ (reference sequence). The DNA of the CDR3 is TGTGCCAGCAGCTTTGACAGGGGCGCAGGGATTCAGTACTTC. Translated: CASSFDRGAGIQYF.

The chain carries TRBV5-6 and TRBJ2-7, with D perhaps matching TRBD2 (6 bases). The germline CDR1 and CDR2 sequences are SGHDT and YYEEEE. V was pared by 2 bases and J by 0 bases, with 15 bases between. CDR3 size: 16 residues. The CDR3 region has the DNA TGTGCCAGCAGCTTTGGGGGGTGGCCGATCTCCTACGAGCAGTACTTC. Amino acids: CASSFGGWPISYEQYF.

The chain is built from TRBV20-1 and TRBJ2-3, with a tentative D call TRBD1 (6 bases). The CDR3 has 15 amino acids. Per germline, CDR1 DFQATT and CDR2 SNEGSKA (reference sequence). Trimming removed 0 bases at V and 5 bases at J, with 15 bases between. CDR3 nucleotides: TGCAGTGCTAGAGAGCGTCAGGGGCCATTAGATACGCAGTATTTT. Encoded protein: CSARERQGPLDTQYF.

The sample holds one count of this clonotype. The chain joins TRBV28 to TRBJ1-2; 11 positions match TRBD1. The trim removed 6 bases at V and 4 bases at J, leaving 7 bases unmatched. The germline CDR1 and CDR2 sequences are MDHEN and SYDVKM. The CDR3 spans 15 residues. The CDR3 sequence: CASRIGTGGAYGYTF. The CDR3 nucleotides read TGTGCCAGCAGGATCGGGACAGGGGGGGCCTATGGCTACACCTTC.

The chain links TRBV7-6 to TRBJ2-5; weak D call: TRBD2 (6 bases). The germline gives CDR1 SGHVS, CDR2 FNYEAQ. The CDR3 is made up of 16 amino acids. V was pared by 1 base and J by 3 bases, with 15 bases between. CDR3 bases: TGTGCCAGCAGCTTAGTAGGGCTAGCGAGAGAAGAGACCCAGTACTTC. Amino acid sequence: CASSLVGLAREETQYF.

CDR3 DNA: TGCAGCGGGAGGAGTACTAACTATGGCTACACCTTC. The encoded protein is CSGRSTNYGYTF. The rearrangement joins TRBV29-1 to TRBJ1-2; D is undetermined. Between the trimmed V and J ends, which lost 7 bases and 0 bases, there was a span of 9 bases. CDR3 length: 12 amino acids. CDR1 is SQVTM, CDR2 ANQGSEA, per germline.

The J gene is TRBJ2-1, the V gene TRBV20-1; the D is unclear. CDR3 length equals 15 residues. Germline CDR1 reads DFQATT; CDR2 reads SNEGSKA (reference sequence). Trimming pared 3 bases from V and 6 bases from J, leaving 18 bases between. The CDR3 loop reads CSASLQTLVFNEQFF. Here the CDR3 DNA reads TGCAGTGCTAGCCTCCAAACGCTAGTGTTCAATGAGCAGTTCTTC.

The gene calls are TRBV6-5 and TRBJ2-7, with D possibly TRBD1 on 5 matching bases. V lost 4 bases, J lost 3 bases, and 16 bases lay in between. Per germline, CDR1 MNHEY and CDR2 SVGAGI. This CDR3 contains 15 residues. The CDR3 sequence is CASSSKLNRIYEQYF. The CDR3 DNA reads as TGTGCCAGCAGTTCCAAACTTAACAGGATCTACGAGCAGTACTTC.

The J gene is TRBJ2-3, the V gene TRBV27; D is ambiguous. Per germline, CDR1 MNHEY and CDR2 SMNVEV (reference sequence). Trimming stripped 3 bases from V and 7 bases from J, with 5 bases between. This CDR3 region has 11 residues. The CDR3 spells CASSFRHTQYF. The DNA of the CDR3 is TGTGCCAGCAGTTTTCGACATACGCAGTATTTT.